The 30 T cell receptor beta chains presented below share a single source sample, sequenced in a study of Ad26.COV2.S vaccination and SARS-CoV-2 variants. Assay: immunoSEQ multiplex PCR; the TCRdb copy retains only in-frame clones and omits some. This table holds about 440,000 clones, about nine tenths found once. The treatment: some 19 received Ad26.COV2.S at low or high dose, single or two shots; 5 received placebo; per-sample allocation not given. Specimens were obtained on day 63 following the first vaccine or placebo injection. The sample consisted of peripheral blood, taken in a trial of Ad26.COV2.S vaccine versus placebo. All receptors come from a person between 18 and 60 years old who received the Ad26.COV2.S COVID-19 vaccine or a placebo.

The rearrangement links TRBV19 to TRBJ2-7; 11 nucleotides match TRBD2. The CDR3 consists of 14 residues. The germline V gene encodes CDR1 LNHDA and CDR2 SQIVND (reference sequence). V trimming: 3 bases; J trimming: 2 bases; junction bases outside the gene matches: 0. The CDR3, as DNA: TGTGCCAGTAGTATGACTAGCGGGACCTACGAGCAGTACTTC. Translation gives CASSMTSGTYEQYF.

This clone was detected ten times or more. Other DNA sequences within the sample encode an identical CDR3. The chain is built from TRBV6-2 or TRBV6-3 and TRBJ2-6; no clear D. The CDR3 spans 14 residues. CDR1 is MNHEY and CDR2 is SVGEGT in the germline V gene. Trimming cost V 3 bases and J 0 bases, with 3 bases left between them. The CDR3 is CASSYSSGANVLTF. DNA of the CDR3: TGTGCCAGCAGTTATTCCTCTGGGGCCAACGTCCTGACTTTC.

V is TRBV6-2 or TRBV6-3 and J is TRBJ2-7; D ambiguous. Germline CDR1 MNHEY, CDR2 SVGEGT. The CDR3 totals 13 residues. Trimming removed 2 bases at V and 3 bases at J, with 8 bases between. For the CDR3, the DNA is TGTGCCAGCAGTTACGCAAAGTTCTACGAGCAGTACTTC. Protein sequence: CASSYAKFYEQYF.

The V gene is TRBV14, the J gene TRBJ2-3, with D possibly being TRBD2 (5 bases). CDR1 and CDR2 (germline): SGHDN, FVKESK. V gave up 1 base and J gave up 11 bases, with 13 bases separating them. CDR3 length: 13 residues. The CDR3 loop is CASSQARGLRQYF. CDR3 bases: TGTGCCAGCAGCCAAGCCCGCGGGTTACGGCAGTATTTT. Drawing the rest from reference TRBV14 and TRBJ2-3, the complete variable domain is EAGVTQFPSHSVIEKGQTVTLRCDPISGHDNLYWYRRVMGKEIKFLLHFVKESKQDESGMPNNRFLAERTGGTYSTLKVQPAELEDSGVYFCASSQARGLRQYFGPGTRLTVL.

The chain joins TRBV4-2 to TRBJ2-1; D may match TRBD1 or TRBD2 (5 bases each). V was cut by 4 bases and J by 2 bases, with 15 bases left in between. CDR1 is LGHNA and CDR2 is YNFKEQ in the germline V gene. The length of the CDR3 is 16 residues. The CDR3 sequence is CASSRAGDQPYNEQFF. CDR3 sequence (DNA): TGTGCCAGCAGCCGCGCTGGGGACCAACCCTACAATGAGCAGTTCTTC.

This clone was counted once. V usage is TRBV6-1 and J usage is TRBJ2-7; TRBD1 matches 10 bases. V trimming: 4 bases; J trimming: 5 bases; junction bases outside the gene matches: 11. In germline, CDR1 is MNHNS, CDR2 SASEGT. There are 16 residues in the CDR3. CDR3 DNA sequence: TGTGCCAGCAGTGTCCGGACAGGGGGTGTGTCGGACGAGCAGTACTTC. Residues: CASSVRTGGVSDEQYF.

The chain links TRBV19 to TRBJ1-5, with TRBD1 identical over 7 bases. V was pared by 5 bases and J by 0 bases, with 4 bases of the junction left unmatched. The CDR3 contains 15 residues. Germline V gives CDR1 LNHDA, CDR2 SQIVND (reference sequence). Here the CDR3 reads CASSLGTASNQPQHF. Written as DNA, the CDR3 is TGTGCCAGTAGTCTTGGGACAGCTAGCAATCAGCCCCAGCATTTT.

The rearrangement joins TRBV7-2 to TRBJ2-5; 13 nucleotides line up with TRBD2. CDR3 length: 16 amino acids. Germline values: CDR1 SGHTA, CDR2 FQGNSA. With V trimmed by 4 bases and J by 4 bases, 6 bases remained unmatched. DNA of the CDR3: TGTGCCAGCAGCTCCCGGACTAGCGGGAGAGGAGAGACCCAGTACTTC. Residues: CASSSRTSGRGETQYF. The full variable domain, with the rest looked up from reference TRBV7-2 and TRBJ2-5, is GAGVSQSPSNKVTEKGKDVELRCDPISGHTALYWYRQSLGQGLEFLIYFQGNSAPDKSGLPSDRFSAERTGGSVSTLTIQRTQQEDSAVYLCASSSRTSGRGETQYFGPGTRLLVL.

This chain joins TRBV4-2 and TRBJ2-7, with 10 bases fitting TRBD2. The trim removed 0 bases at V and 3 bases at J, leaving 5 bases unmatched. The CDR3 contains 16 residues. Germline V gene data show CDR1 as LGHNA and CDR2 as YNFKEQ. CDR3 amino acids: CASSQEYPSGSYEQYF. The CDR3 DNA is TGTGCCAGCAGCCAAGAGTATCCTAGCGGGAGCTACGAGCAGTACTTC.

The J gene is TRBJ2-7, the V gene TRBV25-1; a weak D match, TRBD2 (5 bases). This CDR3 contains 12 residues. CDR1 is MGHDK and CDR2 is SYGVNS in the germline V gene. V lost 1 base to trimming and J lost 6 bases, with 7 bases between them. CDR3 bases: TGTGCCAGCAGTGAATTCGGGGTCGAGCAGTACTTC. Amino acids: CASSEFGVEQYF.

The chain has TRBV5-1 and TRBJ2-7; 9 bases match TRBD2. After removal of 0 bases from V and 7 bases from J, the junction contained 14 bases not matched to a gene. CDR1 is SGHRS and CDR2 is YFSETQ in the germline V gene. The CDR3 runs to 17 residues. CDR3 in DNA: TGCGCCAGCAGCTTGGGCCAGCGGGAGGACAGGAACTCGGAGCAGTACTTC. Its translation: CASSLGQREDRNSEQYF. The complete variable domain, with remaining parts taken from reference TRBV5-1 and TRBJ2-7, reads KAGVTQTPRYLIKTRGQQVTLSCSPISGHRSVSWYQQTPGQGLQFLFEYFSETQRNKGNFPGRFSGRQFSNSRSEMNVSTLELGDSALYLCASSLGQREDRNSEQYFGPGTRLTVT.

The V call is TRBV5-5, the J call TRBJ1-2; D possibly corresponds to TRBD1 (6 bases). CDR1 is SGHKS, CDR2 YYEKEE, per germline (reference sequence). Trimming removed 0 bases from V and 3 bases from J, with 9 bases in between. The CDR3 runs 14 residues. The chain's CDR3 is CASSLGTEDYGYTF. The CDR3, as DNA: TGTGCCAGCAGCTTGGGGACAGAGGACTATGGCTACACCTTC.

The rearrangement joins TRBV27 to TRBJ1-1; 9 positions match TRBD1. Losses at the gene ends were 7 bases for V and 1 base for J; bases not matched to a gene: 4. Germline lookup yields CDR1 MNHEY and CDR2 SMNVEV (reference sequence). The length of the CDR3 is 14 residues. The CDR3 coding sequence is TGTGCCAGCAATACAGGGGGCGCGAACACTGAAGCTTTCTTT. It specifies CASNTGGANTEAFF.

This chain connects TRBV21-1 to TRBJ2-6. TRBV21-1 is a recognized pseudogene. The CDR3 runs to 18 residues. The CDR3 spells CASSKVQRGVSGANVLTF. In nucleotides, the CDR3 is TGTGCCAGCAGCAAAGTCCAAAGGGGAGTCTCTGGGGCCAACGTCCTGACTTTC.

V and J are TRBV5-1 and TRBJ2-1; perhaps TRBD1 as D (5 bases). The CDR3 is 14 residues long. Germline loops: CDR1 SGHRS, CDR2 YFSETQ. Trimming pared 1 base from V and 7 bases from J, leaving 12 bases between. This CDR3 reads CASSLRGIENEQFF. The CDR3 nucleotides read TGCGCCAGCAGCTTGAGGGGAATAGAGAATGAGCAGTTCTTC.

The CDR3 sequence: CASSFGVSTDTQYF. In DNA, the CDR3 is TGTGCCAGCAGTTTCGGGGTTAGCACAGATACGCAGTATTTT. The chain links TRBV27 to TRBJ2-3, with a weak D call TRBD2 (5 bases). Trimming pared 3 bases from V and 0 bases from J, leaving 7 bases between. CDR1 is MNHEY, CDR2 SMNVEV, per germline (reference sequence). The CDR3 length is 14 residues.

The chain combines TRBV13 with TRBJ2-7; D is possibly TRBD1 (6 bases). V was shortened by 2 bases and J by 4 bases, with 12 bases between the two germline ends. The CDR3 extends over 14 amino acids. CDR1 is PRHDT and CDR2 is FYEKMQ in the germline V gene (reference sequence). CDR3 in amino acids: CASSLSGQNYEQYF. In DNA, the CDR3 is TGTGCCAGCAGCTTATCGGGACAAAATTACGAGCAGTACTTC.

The V call is TRBV5-1, the J call TRBJ1-2; D unclear. Trimming took 5 bases from V and 3 from J, leaving 11 bases between them. The CDR3 runs 13 residues. CDR1 SGHRS and CDR2 YFSETQ come from the germline V gene. This CDR3 is CASRPDAYYGYTF. The CDR3 DNA sequence: TGCGCCAGCAGACCCGACGCCTACTATGGCTACACCTTC.

The chain combines TRBV7-3 with TRBJ2-1; D unresolved. From germline, CDR1 is SGHTA and CDR2 FQGTGA. The CDR3 length is 13 residues. Trimming took off 2 bases at V and 5 bases at J, with 7 bases between the two ends. Here the CDR3 reads CASSLRPDNEQFF. CDR3 in DNA: TGTGCCAGCAGCTTACGGCCGGACAATGAGCAGTTCTTC.

The chain employs TRBV9 and TRBJ1-3, with 7 bases identical to TRBD1. The CDR3 has 15 residues. Germline CDR1 is SGDLS and CDR2 is YYNGEE. The trim removed 0 bases at V and 5 bases at J, leaving 5 bases unmatched. The DNA of the CDR3 is TGTGCCAGCAGCGTAGTGGGGGGACAGCGAAACACCATATATTTT. Encoded protein: CASSVVGGQRNTIYF.

The rearrangement joins TRBV5-8 to TRBJ2-5; no reliable D call. This CDR3 region has 14 residues. Trimming took 4 bases from V and 1 from J, leaving 11 bases between them. Germline CDR1 SGHTS, CDR2 YDEGEE. CDR3 nucleotide sequence: TGTGCCAGCAGCCCAGGTCGGGCCCAAGAGACCCAGTACTTC. Protein: CASSPGRAQETQYF. Full variable domain (rest looked up from reference TRBV5-8 and TRBJ2-5): EAGVTQSPTHLIKTRGQQATLRCSPISGHTSVYWYQQALGLGLQFLLWYDEGEERNRGNFPPRFSGRQFPNYSSELNVNALELEDSALYLCASSPGRAQETQYFGPGTRLLVL.

CDR3 region: CASSQLAEPEVQYF. The CDR3 nucleotides read TGTGCCAGCAGCCAGCTAGCGGAGCCCGAGGTGCAGTACTTC. The V call is TRBV4-2, the J call TRBJ2-7, with 7 bases matching TRBD2. The length of the CDR3 is 14 residues. The germline gives CDR1 LGHNA, CDR2 YNFKEQ. The J segment lost 9 bases and the V segment lost 3 bases, leaving 11 bases of the junction unmatched.

The gene calls are TRBV7-2 and TRBJ2-5; D is unresolved. The CDR3 loop spans 14 amino acids. Germline V gene data show CDR1 as SGHTA and CDR2 as FQGNSA. Trimming removed 5 bases from V and 1 base from J, with 11 bases in between. CDR3 nucleotide sequence: TGTGCCAGCAGCCCTCCGGGCCCCCAAGAGACCCAGTACTTC. Protein sequence: CASSPPGPQETQYF.

This chain joins TRBV3-1 (or the pseudogene TRBV3-2) and TRBJ1-2, with D possibly TRBD1 on 5 matching bases. V lost 1 base, J lost 7 bases, and 7 bases lay in between. CDR1 is LGHDT, CDR2 YNNKEL, per germline (reference sequence). There are 12 residues in the CDR3. CDR3 nucleotides: TGTGCCAGCAGCCAAGCGGGACTTGGCTACACCTTC. Encoded protein: CASSQAGLGYTF.

This clone showed up just once. The chain recombines TRBV5-1 with TRBJ2-7, with TRBD2 matching 9 bases. The V gene's germline CDR1 is SGHRS and CDR2 YFSETQ. V lost 4 bases to trimming and J lost 6 bases; unmatched junction nucleotides: 5. The CDR3 contains 13 residues. CDR3 nucleotide sequence: TGCGCCAGCAGCCGGGGGACTAGCTTCGAGCAGTACTTC. Protein product: CASSRGTSFEQYF.

The V and J genes are TRBV5-1 and TRBJ2-5; 7 nucleotides line up with TRBD1. V shed 4 bases, J shed 3 bases, and the junction held 3 bases outside the gene matches. Per germline, CDR1 SGHRS and CDR2 YFSETQ. This CDR3 is 13 amino acids long. The CDR3 DNA follows: TGCGCCAGCAGCCCGGGACAGAAAGAGACCCAGTACTTC. Translation gives CASSPGQKETQYF.

The chain links TRBV6-6 to TRBJ2-7; the D call may be TRBD1 or TRBD2 (5 bases each). V lost 6 bases, J lost 9 bases, and 18 bases lay in between. CDR3 size: 13 residues. In germline, CDR1 is MNHNY, CDR2 SVGAGI (reference sequence). In DNA form, the CDR3 reads TGTGCCAGCAGCCTCAGGGATTACGCGGGGCAGTACTTC. It encodes CASSLRDYAGQYF.

This clone was observed a handful of times. The V call is TRBV10-3, the J call TRBJ1-5, with 9 bases aligning to TRBD1. Germline V lookup: CDR1 ENHRY, CDR2 SYGVKD. With V trimmed by 0 bases and J by 5 bases, 8 bases remained unmatched. This CDR3 has 17 amino acids. The CDR3 coding sequence is TGTGCCATCAGTGAGTCGATGGGACAGGGAGCGGATCAGCCCCAGCATTTT. This sequence encodes CAISESMGQGADQPQHF.

The chain combines TRBV5-1 with TRBJ2-1; 12 nucleotides line up with TRBD2. The CDR3 covers 15 residues. V lost 1 base, J lost 7 bases, and 3 bases stayed unmatched. Germline V gene lookup returns CDR1 SGHRS and CDR2 YFSETQ. The DNA for the CDR3 is TGCGCCAGCAGCTTGACTACTAGCGGGAGGAATGAGCAGTTCTTC. It specifies CASSLTTSGRNEQFF. Supplemented by reference TRBV5-1 and TRBJ2-1, the full variable domain reads KAGVTQTPRYLIKTRGQQVTLSCSPISGHRSVSWYQQTPGQGLQFLFEYFSETQRNKGNFPGRFSGRQFSNSRSEMNVSTLELGDSALYLCASSLTTSGRNEQFFGPGTRLTVL.

V and J are TRBV10-3 and TRBJ1-5; 8 bases are a match to TRBD1. The CDR3 is made up of 18 amino acids. V lost 3 bases, J lost 4 bases, and 14 bases stayed unmatched. CDR1 ENHRY and CDR2 SYGVKD come from the germline V gene. The CDR3 DNA follows: TGTGCCATCAGTGATGCTCCGGGACAGGACGCTGGGAATCAGCCCCAGCATTTT. Translated, it gives CAISDAPGQDAGNQPQHF.